This TCR beta chain was recorded in a study of cytomegalovirus exposure and HLA in healthy donors. PCR employed 60 Vbeta and 13 Jbeta primers. Profiled with immunoSEQ multiplex PCR; TCRdb holds only in-frame clones, not every one. The data contain around 100,000 clones, 75% to 80% of them singletons. Per germline, CDR1 MDHEN and CDR2 SYDVKM. V shed 5 bases and J 5 bases; nucleotides not matched to a gene: 6. The CDR3 loop spans 15 amino acids. V usage is TRBV28 and J usage is TRBJ2-5, with TRBD2 matching over 12 bases. This sequence originates from a middle-aged woman in good health and CMV-seropositive. Sequences were obtained from PBMCs. The CDR3 spells CASSLAGGGMETQYF. The CDR3 nucleotides read TGTGCCAGCAGTCTAGCGGGAGGGGGGATGGAGACCCAGTACTTC. The whole variable domain, remainder taken from reference TRBV28 and TRBJ2-5, is DVKVTQSSRYLVKRTGEKVFLECVQDMDHENMFWYRQDPGLGLRLIYFSYDVKMKEKGDIPEGYSVSREKKERFSLILESASTNQTSMYLCASSLAGGGMETQYFGPGTRLLVL.